The 8 T cell receptor beta chains reported below all come from one sample, sequenced in a study of T cell changes during pregnancy in multiple sclerosis. Sequencing used immunoSEQ multiplex PCR; TCRdb keeps in-frame clones, though not all of them. Of 40,000 to 50,000 clones listed, about 91% are singletons. This sample comprised CD4+ T cells from peripheral blood mononuclear cells, obtained in the first trimester of pregnancy. The receptors shown here come from a female donor with multiple sclerosis, enrolled in a pregnancy study.

The rearrangement joins TRBV2 to TRBJ2-5; TRBD2 is a possible D gene (7 bases). Trimming took 7 bases from V and 3 from J, leaving 21 bases between them. The CDR3 extends over 16 amino acids. Germline assignment: CDR1 SNHLY and CDR2 FYNNEI. The CDR3 reads CASTRRWGAGEETQYF. CDR3 DNA sequence: TGTGCCAGCACCCGGAGGTGGGGGGCGGGAGAAGAGACCCAGTACTTC. The entire variable domain, with the rest obtained from reference TRBV2 and TRBJ2-5, is as follows: EPEVTQTPSHQVTQMGQEVILRCVPISNHLYFYWYRQILGQKVEFLVSFYNNEISEKSEIFDDQFSVERPDGSNFTLKIRSTKLEDSAMYFCASTRRWGAGEETQYFGPGTRLLVL.

The gene calls are TRBV28 and TRBJ1-2, with TRBD1 as a possible D gene (5 bases). CDR3 length equals 14 residues. The V end was cut by 1 base, the J end by 8 bases, with 14 bases between. In germline, CDR1 is MDHEN, CDR2 SYDVKM. Here the CDR3 DNA reads TGTGCCAGCAGTTTATCCTCCCCAGGGTACGGCTACACCTTC. This sequence encodes CASSLSSPGYGYTF.

V and J are TRBV6-1 and TRBJ1-3, with unresolved D. The CDR3 runs 15 residues. Trimming stripped 0 bases from V and 1 base from J, with 7 bases between. Germline CDR1 and CDR2: MNHNS and SASEGT. The CDR3 region has the DNA TGTGCCAGCAGTGAAGCGGCCAGGTCTGGAAACACCATATATTTT. Amino acid sequence: CASSEAARSGNTIYF.

This clone was observed a single time. The junction shows a germline mismatch at one end, possibly a read error. The chain employs TRBV7-7 and TRBJ2-1, with 11 positions matching TRBD2. Germline V gives CDR1 SSHAT, CDR2 FNYEAQ (reference sequence). The CDR3 runs 19 residues. The CDR3 reads CASSPFWASGRSAYNEQFF. CDR3 DNA: TGTGCTAGCAGCCCCTTCTGGGCTAGCGGGAGGAGCGCCTACAATGAGCAGTTCTTC. Variable domain in full (rest from reference TRBV7-7 and TRBJ2-1): GAGVSQSPRYKVTKRGQDVTLRCDPISSHATLYWYQQALGQGPEFLTYFNYEAQPDKSGLPSDRFSAERPEGSISTLTIQRTEQRDSAMYRCASSPFWASGRSAYNEQFFGPGTRLTVL.

Note on this clone: One end of the junction is discordant with germline, which a read error may explain. The chain couples TRBV6-6 to TRBJ2-7; 7 nucleotides line up with TRBD1. CDR1 is MNHNY and CDR2 is SVGAGI in the germline V gene (reference sequence). The CDR3 contains 14 residues. CDR3 loop: CASSLGARDREISF. The CDR3 DNA reads as TGTGCCAGCAGCCTCGGAGCCCGAGACAGGGAGATTAGCTTC.

The chain links TRBV6-7 to TRBJ2-7; 7 bases are a match to TRBD2. TRBV6-7 is an open reading frame, and its role is uncertain. CDR3 size: 15 residues. Losses at the gene ends were 0 bases for V and 2 bases for J; bases not matched to a gene: 4. The CDR3 region is CASSYSVAGPYEQYF. CDR3 nucleotide sequence: TGTGCCAGCAGTTACTCAGTAGCGGGCCCCTACGAGCAGTACTTC.

Only one count was recorded for this clone. J is TRBJ1-2 and V is TRBV28; D call uncertain. The germline V gene has CDR1 MDHEN and CDR2 SYDVKM. CDR3 length equals 14 residues. Trimming pared 7 bases from V and 4 bases from J, leaving 16 bases between. The CDR3, as DNA: TGTGCCAGCAAAAAATCCGGACTGCCCTATGGCTACACCTTC. Translation: CASKKSGLPYGYTF.

This clone showed up just a few times. The chain couples TRBV7-2 to TRBJ2-5; D is possibly TRBD2 (5 bases). This CDR3 comprises 15 residues. In germline, CDR1 is SGHTA, CDR2 FQGNSA. V was trimmed by 1 base and J by 1 base, leaving 10 bases between them. CDR3 in amino acids: CASSLDGVLQETQYF. The CDR3 DNA reads TGTGCCAGCAGCTTAGACGGGGTACTCCAAGAGACCCAGTACTTC.